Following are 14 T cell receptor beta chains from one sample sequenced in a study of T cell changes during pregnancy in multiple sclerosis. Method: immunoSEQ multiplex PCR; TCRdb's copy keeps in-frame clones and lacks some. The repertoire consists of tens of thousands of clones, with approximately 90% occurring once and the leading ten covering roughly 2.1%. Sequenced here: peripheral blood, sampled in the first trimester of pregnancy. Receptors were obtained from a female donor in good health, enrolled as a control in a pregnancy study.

CDR3 protein: CASSIVGGAFNQPQHF. CDR3 DNA: TGTGCCAGTAGTATAGTCGGAGGAGCGTTCAATCAGCCCCAGCATTTT. V gene TRBV19 combines with J gene TRBJ1-5; D is uncertain. The length of the CDR3 is 16 residues. V dropped 1 base and J dropped 3 bases, with 13 bases sitting between them. The V gene's germline CDR1 is LNHDA and CDR2 SQIVND (reference sequence).

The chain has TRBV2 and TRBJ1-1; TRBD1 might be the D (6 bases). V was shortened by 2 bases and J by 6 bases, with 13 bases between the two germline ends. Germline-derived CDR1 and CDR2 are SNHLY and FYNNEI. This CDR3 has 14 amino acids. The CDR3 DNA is TGTGCCAGCAGTGAACAGGGGATTGGCGCTGAAGCTTTCTTT. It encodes CASSEQGIGAEAFF.

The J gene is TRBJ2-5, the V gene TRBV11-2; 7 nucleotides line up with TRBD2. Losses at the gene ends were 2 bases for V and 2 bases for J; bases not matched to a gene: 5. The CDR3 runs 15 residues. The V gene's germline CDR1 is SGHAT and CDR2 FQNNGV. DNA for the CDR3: TGTGCCAGCAGCTTATTTGGGGGGGGGCAAGAGACCCAGTACTTC. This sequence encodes CASSLFGGGQETQYF.

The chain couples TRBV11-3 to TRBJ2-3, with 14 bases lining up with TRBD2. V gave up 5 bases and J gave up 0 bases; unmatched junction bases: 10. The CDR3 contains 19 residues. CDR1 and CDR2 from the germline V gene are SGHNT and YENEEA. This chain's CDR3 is CASSTGGTSGGYSTDTQYF. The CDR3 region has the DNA TGTGCCAGCAGCACCGGCGGGACTAGCGGGGGTTATAGCACAGATACGCAGTATTTT.

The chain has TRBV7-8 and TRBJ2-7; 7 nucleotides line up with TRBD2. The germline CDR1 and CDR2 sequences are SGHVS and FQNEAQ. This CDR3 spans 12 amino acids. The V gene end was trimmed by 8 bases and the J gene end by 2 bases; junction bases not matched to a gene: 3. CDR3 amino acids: CASSRGAYEQYF. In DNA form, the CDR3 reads TGTGCCAGCTCCCGGGGGGCCTACGAGCAGTACTTC.

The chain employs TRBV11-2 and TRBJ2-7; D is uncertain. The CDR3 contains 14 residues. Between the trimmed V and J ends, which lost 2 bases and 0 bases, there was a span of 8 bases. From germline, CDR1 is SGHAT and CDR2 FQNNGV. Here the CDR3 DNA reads TGTGCCAGCAGCTTACCGGGTAGCTCCTACGAGCAGTACTTC. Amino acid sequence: CASSLPGSSYEQYF.

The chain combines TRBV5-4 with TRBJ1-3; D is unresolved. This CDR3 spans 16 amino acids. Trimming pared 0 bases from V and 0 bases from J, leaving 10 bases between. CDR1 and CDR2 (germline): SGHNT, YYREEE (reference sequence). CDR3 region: CASSLDFSGSGNTIYF. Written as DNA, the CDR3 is TGTGCCAGCAGCTTGGATTTTAGTGGCTCTGGAAACACCATATATTTT.

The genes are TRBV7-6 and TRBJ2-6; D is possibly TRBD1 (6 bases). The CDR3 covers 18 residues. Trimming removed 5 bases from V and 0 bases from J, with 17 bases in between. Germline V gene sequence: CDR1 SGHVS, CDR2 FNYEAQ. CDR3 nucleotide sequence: TGTGCCAGCAGCCAACGGTACAGGGCCCCCTCTGGGGCCAACGTCCTGACTTTC. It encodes CASSQRYRAPSGANVLTF.

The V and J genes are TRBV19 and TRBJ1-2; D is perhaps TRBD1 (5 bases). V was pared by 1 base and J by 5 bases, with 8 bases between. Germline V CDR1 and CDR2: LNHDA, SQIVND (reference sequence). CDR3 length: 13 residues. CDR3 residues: CASSIVRGYGYTF. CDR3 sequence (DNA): TGTGCCAGTAGTATAGTTAGGGGATATGGCTACACCTTC.

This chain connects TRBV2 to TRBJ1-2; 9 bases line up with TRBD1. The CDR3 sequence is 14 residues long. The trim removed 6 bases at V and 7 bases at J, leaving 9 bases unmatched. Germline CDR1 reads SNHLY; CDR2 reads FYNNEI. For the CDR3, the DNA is TGTGCCAGCAGGGTCAACAGGGGGCCAGGTGGCTACACCTTC. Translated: CASRVNRGPGGYTF.

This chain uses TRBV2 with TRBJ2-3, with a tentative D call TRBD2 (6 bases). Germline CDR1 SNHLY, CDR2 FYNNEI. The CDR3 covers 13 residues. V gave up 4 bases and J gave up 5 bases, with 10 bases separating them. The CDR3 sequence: CASSVVEGDTQYF. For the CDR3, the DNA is TGTGCCAGCAGTGTAGTGGAGGGAGATACGCAGTATTTT.

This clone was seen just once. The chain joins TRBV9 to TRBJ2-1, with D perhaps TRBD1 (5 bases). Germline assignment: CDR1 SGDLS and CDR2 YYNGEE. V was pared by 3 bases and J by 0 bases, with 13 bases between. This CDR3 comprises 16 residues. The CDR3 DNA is TGTGCCAGCAGCGGCGAACAGGTATACTCCTACAATGAGCAGTTCTTC. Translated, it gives CASSGEQVYSYNEQFF.

CDR3 loop: CASSLGQINEQFF. The DNA for the CDR3 is TGTGCCAGCAGCTTAGGGCAGATCAATGAGCAGTTCTTC. This chain uses TRBV7-2 with TRBJ2-1, with D hard to call. The CDR3 contains 13 residues. V was pared by 1 base and J by 6 bases, with 7 bases between. Germline V gene sequence: CDR1 SGHTA, CDR2 FQGNSA.

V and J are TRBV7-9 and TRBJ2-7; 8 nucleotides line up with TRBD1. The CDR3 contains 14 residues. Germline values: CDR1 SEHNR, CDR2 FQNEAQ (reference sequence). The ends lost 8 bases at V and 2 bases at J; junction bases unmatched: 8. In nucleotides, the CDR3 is TGTGCCAGCGCAACCGACAGGGGTACCTACGAGCAGTACTTC. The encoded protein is CASATDRGTYEQYF.